The 32 T cell receptor beta chains below were found in one sample sequenced in a study of T cell clonality in common variable immunodeficiency. The assay was immunoSEQ multiplex PCR, and TCRdb's table has in-frame clones only and misses some. The repertoire has more than 45,000 clones, none seen only once; the ten largest take about 6%. Input material: peripheral blood mononuclear cells. These receptors all stem from a person aged 18 to 75 in good health.

The table lists this clone with many counts. The read stops 3 residues short of the end of the CDR3; the missing end is completed from the germline J gene. The V call is TRBV20-1, the J call TRBJ1-5; D gene uncertain. The germline gives CDR1 DFQATT, CDR2 SNEGSKA (reference sequence). V dropped 3 bases and J dropped 2 bases, with 8 bases sitting between them. The CDR3 covers 13 residues. The CDR3 sequence is CSASGQGNQPQHF. Incomplete CDR3 DNA: TGCAGTGCTAGCGGTCAGGGCAATCAGCCC.

This clone was recorded at least ten times. The CDR3 end is not reached by the read, which stops 3 residues before it; the germline J gene fills it in. The V and J genes are TRBV6-2 or TRBV6-3 and TRBJ1-1; 7 bases fit TRBD1. Looked up from germline, CDR1 is MNHEY and CDR2 is SVGEGT. J lost 1 base, V lost 6 bases, and 2 bases had no gene match. The CDR3 is 13 residues long. This CDR3 reads CASRRTGNTEAFF. The sequenced part of the CDR3 DNA is TGTGCCAGCAGGAGGACAGGGAACACTGAA.

The chain's CDR3 is CSAKRQGGEQYF. Incomplete CDR3 DNA: TGCAGTGCTAAACGACAGGGTGGCGAG. The chain links TRBV20-1 to TRBJ2-7; TRBD1 matches 7 bases. The read finishes 3 residues shy of the CDR3 end, and the germline J gene is used to complete it. This CDR3 region has 12 residues. The germline V gene has CDR1 DFQATT and CDR2 SNEGSKA (reference sequence). J was trimmed by 6 bases and V by 4 bases; bases with no gene match: 6.

The sample holds many counts of this clone. The sequence runs out 3 residues before the end of the CDR3; the remainder is reconstructed from the germline J gene. The rearrangement uses TRBV28 and TRBJ1-1, with 11 bases fitting TRBD1. Losses at the gene ends were 10 bases for V and 2 bases for J; bases not matched to a gene: 18. The CDR3 spans 18 residues. The germline CDR1 and CDR2 sequences are MDHEN and SYDVKM. The DNA read from the CDR3 is TGTGCCACAACAGGGCTCCGGGACAGGGGGTTAGGAAACACTGAA. Its translation is CATTGLRDRGLGNTE. The full CDR3 protein reads CATTGLRDRGLGNTEAFF.

This clone was seen at least ten times. The read comes to an end 3 residues before the CDR3 does, leaving the germline J gene to fill in the end. The gene calls are TRBV9 and TRBJ2-3; 9 positions match TRBD1. CDR1 is SGDLS and CDR2 is YYNGEE in the germline V gene. V trimming: 4 bases; J trimming: 6 bases; junction bases outside the gene matches: 6. CDR3 length: 14 residues. CDR3 protein: CASSKQGTGDTQYF. The sequenced part of the CDR3 DNA is TGTGCCAGCAGCAAACAAGGGACAGGGGATACG.

This clone has more than one count but fewer than ten. The sequenced fragment ends 3 residues before the CDR3 boundary, so the rest is inferred from the germline J gene. J is TRBJ1-2 and V is TRBV7-6, with D possibly matching TRBD1 (6 bases). CDR3 size: 16 residues. The germline CDR1 and CDR2 sequences are SGHVS and FNYEAQ. The sequenced part of the CDR3 DNA is TGTGCCAGCAGCTTAGAACTAGCGGGGGGGCCAGATACC. This encodes CASSLELAGGPDT. The whole CDR3 protein is CASSLELAGGPDTYTF.

To note about this clone: The sequence runs out 3 residues before the end of the CDR3; the remainder is reconstructed from the germline J gene. The chain combines TRBV19 with TRBJ1-2, with TRBD1 identical over 12 bases. The CDR3 sequence is 15 residues long. CDR1 LNHDA and CDR2 SQIVND come from the germline V gene (reference sequence). CDR3 protein: CASSSPGQGAYDYTF. CDR3 bases read: TGTGCCAGTAGTAGCCCGGGACAGGGGGCCTACGAC.

This clone was observed at least ten times. From the germline J gene comes the end of the CDR3, since the read stops 3 residues before it. The chain combines TRBV2 with TRBJ1-6; TRBD1 aligns across 7 bases. The CDR3 is 15 residues long. V lost 4 bases, J lost 3 bases, and 3 bases stayed unmatched. Germline V gene data show CDR1 as SNHLY and CDR2 as FYNNEI. The sequenced part of the CDR3 DNA is TGTGCCAGCAGTGGGGGGACAGACTATAATTCACCC. This translates into CASSGGTDYNSP. The complete CDR3 protein is CASSGGTDYNSPLHF.

There are many counts of this clone. The read halts 3 residues ahead of the CDR3 end, with the missing end drawn from the germline J gene. The chain joins TRBV29-1 to TRBJ2-3, with 8 bases identical to TRBD1. The CDR3 sequence is 14 residues long. The germline V gene has CDR1 SQVTM and CDR2 ANQGSEA. V was pared by 4 bases and J by 4 bases, with 7 bases of the junction left unmatched. The DNA read from the CDR3 is TGCAGCGTTGTGCAGGGGGCTGTCGCAGATACG. Translating gives CSVVQGAVADT. The full CDR3 reads CSVVQGAVADTQYF.

The table lists this clone with many counts. Sequencing ends 3 residues short of the CDR3 end; the germline J gene provides the rest. The rearrangement links TRBV19 to TRBJ2-7; 9 bases line up with TRBD2. The ends lost 5 bases at V and 6 bases at J; junction bases unmatched: 11. The length of the CDR3 is 15 residues. CDR1 is LNHDA and CDR2 is SQIVND in the germline V gene (reference sequence). Partial CDR3 DNA: TGTGCCAGTAGTCCCCCCGGGACTAGCTCTTCCGAG. The encoded protein is CASSPPGTSSSE. In full, the CDR3 is CASSPPGTSSSEQYF. Variable domain in full (rest from reference TRBV19 and TRBJ2-7): DGGITQSPKYLFRKEGQNVTLSCEQNLNHDAMYWYRQDPGQGLRLIYYSQIVNDFQKGDIAEGYSVSREKKESFPLTVTSAQKNPTAFYLCASSPPGTSSSEQYFGPGTRLTVT.

This clone appeared many times. The read terminates 3 residues ahead of where the CDR3 ends, so the germline J gene completes it. The J gene is TRBJ2-7, the V gene TRBV19; D possibly corresponds to TRBD1 (5 bases). CDR1 and CDR2 from the germline V gene are LNHDA and SQIVND (reference sequence). The V gene lost 5 bases and the J gene lost 4 bases, with 15 bases spanning the gap. The CDR3 loop spans 14 amino acids. CDR3 in amino acids: CASSPAESGYEQYF. CDR3 DNA (partial): TGTGCCAGTAGTCCCGCCGAGTCAGGGTACGAG.

This clone was counted many times. Coverage ceases 3 residues before the CDR3 finishes, and the germline J gene fills in the end. V is TRBV7-8 and J is TRBJ2-7; D is perhaps TRBD2 (5 bases). The germline gives CDR1 SGHVS, CDR2 FQNEAQ. Trimming left V 0 bases short and J 0 bases short, with 6 bases between. The CDR3 runs 14 residues. The CDR3 DNA, read in part, is TGTGCCAGCAGCTTAGCCGGGGTCTCCTACGAG. Protein product: CASSLAGVSYE. The full CDR3 reads CASSLAGVSYEQYF.

This clone occurred many times. The read stops 3 residues short of the end of the CDR3; the missing end is completed from the germline J gene. J is TRBJ1-6 and V is TRBV5-1, with 7 bases lining up with TRBD1. CDR1 and CDR2 (germline): SGHRS, YFSETQ. The ends lost 4 bases at V and 8 bases at J; junction bases unmatched: 6. The CDR3 loop spans 14 amino acids. CDR3 DNA, as far as it was read: TGCGCCAGCAGCCGCGACAGGGCGCATTCACCC. Protein sequence: CASSRDRAHSP. The entire CDR3 sequence reads CASSRDRAHSPLHF.

There are many counts of this clone. Read coverage stops 3 residues before the CDR3 terminus; the germline J gene supplies the remainder. V is TRBV19 and J is TRBJ2-5, with a possible D match to TRBD2 (6 bases). V gave up 4 bases and J gave up 5 bases, with 20 bases separating them. The CDR3 consists of 16 residues. Germline V CDR1 and CDR2: LNHDA, SQIVND (reference sequence). CDR3 amino acids: CASSTPSRGVRETQYF. CDR3 DNA (partial): TGTGCCAGTAGTACGCCCTCGCGGGGAGTCCGGGAGACC.

This clone was recorded many times. The read terminates 3 residues ahead of where the CDR3 ends, so the germline J gene completes it. The chain recombines TRBV29-1 with TRBJ1-2; D is undetermined. The germline CDR1 and CDR2 sequences are SQVTM and ANQGSEA. The CDR3 length is 8 residues. CDR3 region: CSAGDYTF. The sequenced part of the CDR3 DNA is TGCAGCGCCGGTGAC.

At least ten counts were recorded for this clone. The read gets to within 3 residues of the CDR3 end, and the germline J gene fills in the rest. V is TRBV19 and J is TRBJ2-7, with 9 positions matching TRBD2. CDR3 length: 14 amino acids. V lost 5 bases, J lost 0 bases, and 2 bases stayed unmatched. Germline V gene lookup returns CDR1 LNHDA and CDR2 SQIVND (reference sequence). This CDR3 is CASSVSGSSYEQYF. The covered CDR3 bases are TGTGCCAGTAGTGTTAGCGGGAGCTCCTACGAG.

This clone was seen ten or more times. The read terminates 3 residues ahead of where the CDR3 ends, so the germline J gene completes it. The chain couples TRBV30 to TRBJ1-1; a possible D gene is TRBD1 (6 bases). Germline assignment: CDR1 GTSNPN and CDR2 SVGIG (reference sequence). V was cut by 8 bases and J by 1 base, with 20 bases left in between. The CDR3 length is 15 residues. Partial CDR3 DNA: TGTGCCCAGGACTGGGGGGGGCGGGGGAACACTGAA. Encoded protein: CAQDWGGRGNTE. From start to end, the CDR3 is CAQDWGGRGNTEAFF.

The sample holds many counts of this clone. Sequencing ends 3 residues short of the CDR3 end; the germline J gene provides the rest. This chain uses TRBV10-1 with TRBJ2-7; D gene uncertain. The CDR3 covers 12 residues. Trimming left V 4 bases short and J 3 bases short, with 7 bases between. Germline V gives CDR1 WNHNN, CDR2 SYGVQD (reference sequence). CDR3 DNA, as far as it was read: TGCGCCAGCAGTGGTAATTTCTACGAG. Its protein product is CASSGNFYE. The CDR3 in full is CASSGNFYEQYF.

Ten or more counts support this clone. The missing CDR3 end, 3 residues past where the read stops, is filled in from the germline J gene. The chain is built from TRBV30 and TRBJ1-5, with D possibly matching TRBD1 (5 bases). Germline V CDR1 and CDR2: GTSNPN, SVGIG (reference sequence). Between the trimmed V and J ends, which lost 1 base and 3 bases, there was a span of 13 bases. The CDR3 loop spans 15 amino acids. CDR3 sequence reads: CAWSAISGINQPQHF. The CDR3 DNA, read in part, is TGTGCCTGGAGTGCGATATCAGGGATCAATCAGCCC.

This clone came up many times. The read finishes 3 residues shy of the CDR3 end, and the germline J gene is used to complete it. Other nucleotide sequences from this sample produce the same CDR3. This rearrangement joins TRBV19 to TRBJ1-2, with TRBD1 identical over 8 bases. V was clipped by 9 bases and J by 2 bases; unmatched bases: 2. Germline assignment: CDR1 LNHDA and CDR2 SQIVND (reference sequence). This CDR3 region has 12 residues. The DNA read from the CDR3 is TGTGCCAGCAGGACAGGGAACTATGGC. Protein product: CASRTGNYG. The full CDR3 protein is CASRTGNYGYTF.

In its sample, this clone was seen many times. The CDR3 is cut off 3 residues early in the read; its end comes from the germline J gene. This chain joins TRBV5-1 and TRBJ2-7, with TRBD1 identical over 10 bases. The junction had 6 bases not matched to a gene; V was cut back by 4 bases and J by 5 bases. Germline assignment: CDR1 SGHRS and CDR2 YFSETQ. There are 14 residues in the CDR3. This CDR3 is CASSRGTGVNEQYF. The sequenced CDR3 bases are TGCGCCAGCAGCCGGGGGACAGGGGTTAACGAG.

This clone was found many times. Sequencing ends 3 residues short of the CDR3 end; the germline J gene provides the rest. J is TRBJ2-7 and V is TRBV29-1, with 9 bases fitting TRBD1. CDR1 is SQVTM and CDR2 is ANQGSEA in the germline V gene. The CDR3 contains 13 residues. With 2 bases clipped from V and 4 bases from J, the junction kept 3 bases outside the gene matches. The sequenced part of the CDR3 DNA is TGCAGCGTTGAAAGGACAGGGGCGTACGAG. This gives the protein CSVERTGAYE. The complete CDR3 reads CSVERTGAYEQYF.

Note on this clone: The sequenced fragment ends 3 residues before the CDR3 boundary, so the rest is inferred from the germline J gene. This chain joins TRBV20-1 and TRBJ1-2; weak D call: TRBD1 (5 bases). CDR1 is DFQATT and CDR2 is SNEGSKA in the germline V gene (reference sequence). CDR3 size: 14 residues. The part of the CDR3 DNA that was read is TGCAGTGCTATAGGGACTAGCGGGGGGTACGAC. It specifies CSAIGTSGGYD. The CDR3 in its entirety is CSAIGTSGGYDYTF.

This clone was detected ten times or more. The read ends 3 residues before the CDR3 terminus; that terminus is restored from the germline J gene. This sequence joins TRBV4-1 and TRBJ1-1, with D unclear. Germline V lookup: CDR1 MGHRA, CDR2 YSYEKL. The V gene lost 1 base and the J gene lost 1 base, with 13 bases spanning the gap. The CDR3 runs to 16 residues. This CDR3 reads CASSQVLSAGNTEAFF. Incomplete CDR3 DNA: TGCGCCAGCAGCCAAGTGTTAAGTGCAGGGAACACTGAA.

This clone came up many times. The missing CDR3 end, 3 residues past where the read stops, is filled in from the germline J gene. Additional DNA sequences in this sample encode the identical CDR3. This chain connects TRBV5-1 to TRBJ2-1; 12 bases fit TRBD2. CDR1 and CDR2 from the germline V gene are SGHRS and YFSETQ. Trimming took 4 bases from V and 7 from J; bases not matched to a gene: 12. The CDR3 runs 17 residues. The DNA read from the CDR3 is TGCGCCAGCAGCCCTTCACCCCTAGCGGGGGGGCGGAATGAG. Protein sequence: CASSPSPLAGGRNE. The full CDR3 is CASSPSPLAGGRNEQFF.

This clone was picked up many times. The CDR3 end lies 3 residues beyond the end of the read and is filled in from the germline J gene. Other DNA sequences in the sample encode the same CDR3. This chain uses TRBV7-9 with TRBJ1-3, with a possible D match to TRBD1 (5 bases). Germline loops: CDR1 SEHNR, CDR2 FQNEAQ (reference sequence). V dropped 1 base and J dropped 4 bases, with 8 bases sitting between them. The CDR3 totals 14 residues. The CDR3 loop is CASSLGAGGNTIYF. The DNA read from the CDR3 is TGTGCCAGCAGCTTAGGAGCAGGGGGAAACACC.

The table lists this clone with many counts. The missing CDR3 end, 3 residues past where the read stops, is filled in from the germline J gene. V gene TRBV5-1 combines with J gene TRBJ2-5, with D unresolved. V was trimmed by 5 bases and J by 5 bases, leaving 10 bases between them. Germline loops: CDR1 SGHRS, CDR2 YFSETQ. The CDR3 is made up of 12 amino acids. Partial CDR3 DNA: TGCGCCAGCAGGACCGTCGGGGAGACC. Its translation: CASRTVGET. The CDR3 as a whole reads CASRTVGETQYF.

This clone was seen a few times. The CDR3 spells CAWSRRDRGVRKINEKLFF. The covered CDR3 bases are TGTGCCTGGAGTCGGCGGGACAGGGGGGTACGAAAGATTAATGAAAAG. The genes are TRBV30 and TRBJ2-2, with 11 bases lining up with TRBD1. Coverage ceases 3 residues before the CDR3 finishes, and the germline J gene fills in the end. This CDR3 is 19 amino acids long. Germline CDR1 is GTSNPN and CDR2 is SVGIG (reference sequence).

This clone was counted ten times or more. The read ends 3 residues shy of where the CDR3 ends; the end is completed using the germline J gene. V usage is TRBV13 and J usage is TRBJ2-3, with TRBD2 identical over 11 bases. Trimming at V came to 0 bases and at J to 2 bases, leaving 10 bases not matched to a gene. The CDR3 length is 19 residues. Per germline, CDR1 PRHDT and CDR2 FYEKMQ (reference sequence). The chain's CDR3 is CASSLGLAGAILNTDTQYF. The sequenced part of the CDR3 DNA is TGTGCCAGCAGCTTAGGACTAGCGGGAGCTATCCTAAACACAGATACG.

This clone showed up many times. From the germline J gene comes the end of the CDR3, since the read stops 3 residues before it. The chain joins TRBV5-1 to TRBJ1-2; D is ambiguous. The CDR3 spans 15 residues. CDR1 and CDR2 (germline): SGHRS, YFSETQ. The V end was cut by 3 bases, the J end by 5 bases, with 17 bases between. The CDR3 region is CASSYRGELGYGYTF. CDR3 bases read: TGCGCCAGCAGCTACCGGGGAGAGTTGGGGTATGGC.

This clone has a count of ten or more. The CDR3 end falls 3 residues outside the read, so it is completed with the germline J gene. The chain couples TRBV4-2 to TRBJ2-3; D perhaps matches TRBD2 (5 bases). Germline assignment: CDR1 LGHNA and CDR2 YNFKEQ. Trimming stripped 0 bases from V and 6 bases from J, with 19 bases between. The CDR3 runs 17 residues. The CDR3 is CASSQDLASRRGDTQYF. The DNA read from the CDR3 is TGTGCCAGCAGCCAAGATCTCGCTAGCCGCCGTGGGGATACG.

This clone was picked up many times. Read sequence stops 3 residues before the CDR3 end, and the germline J gene provides the missing end. The gene calls are TRBV2 and TRBJ1-5; D remains ambiguous. Trimming shortened V by 2 bases and J by 9 bases, and 17 bases separated the two germline ends. The CDR3 extends over 15 amino acids. The germline gives CDR1 SNHLY, CDR2 FYNNEI. CDR3 sequence reads: CASSESQLRSGPQHF. The covered CDR3 bases are TGTGCCAGCAGTGAAAGTCAGCTGCGGTCTGGGCCC.